These 19 T cell receptor beta chains were all obtained from the same sample, sequenced in a study of T cells in Graves' hyperthyroidism and ophthalmopathy. There were TCR beta CDR3 regions amplified from RNA transcripts. A first-round RT-PCR of the TCR CDR3 used the HTBI primer set. TCRdb reprocessed the multiplex PCR reads via MiXCR and lists one record per CDR3 protein. The sample shows hundreds of thousands of distinct CDR3 sequences, less than 15% of them seen only once. What was sequenced was blood. Receptors originate from a woman between 18 and 29 years old with Graves' hyperthyroidism.

This clonotype was picked up many times. The rearrangement uses TRBV5-1 and TRBJ2-1, with D possibly being TRBD1 (5 bases). Germline values: CDR1 SGHRS, CDR2 YFSETQ. Trimming stripped 3 bases from V and 5 bases from J, with 12 bases between. CDR3 length: 14 amino acids. CDR3 nucleotide sequence: TGCGCCAGCAGCTCCAGGGATTTGGACAATGAGCAGTTCTTC. The encoded protein is CASSSRDLDNEQFF.

This clonotype was counted many times. This clone may be a read error of a much larger clone one base away. The chain links TRBV12-3 or TRBV12-4 to TRBJ1-1; D may be TRBD1 (5 bases). V was cut by 3 bases and J by 0 bases, with 17 bases left in between. CDR3 length: 17 residues. CDR3: CASSFSGTGPLNTEAFF. The DNA for the CDR3 is TGTGCCAGCAGTTTTTCTGGGACTGGACCTCTGAACACTGAAGCTTTCTTT.

As regards this clonotype: This may be a read error: a much more frequent sequence differs by one nucleotide. This chain links TRBV6-2 or TRBV6-3 with TRBJ2-3; D is possibly TRBD2 (6 bases). CDR1 and CDR2 (germline): MNHEY, SVGEGT. The CDR3 runs to 17 residues. V gave up 2 bases and J gave up 2 bases, with 17 bases separating them. The CDR3 here is CASSYQGGEYTTDTQYF. CDR3 DNA: TGTGCCAGCAGTTACCAAGGCGGGGAGTACACCACAGATACGCAGTATTTT.

This clonotype was detected ten times or more. This chain joins TRBV12-3 or TRBV12-4 and TRBJ2-1; D possibly matches TRBD1 or TRBD2 (5 bases each). The CDR3 is 14 residues long. Trimming removed 1 base at V and 3 bases at J, with 7 bases between. In DNA form, the CDR3 reads TGTGCCAGCAGTTTAGGGGACCACTACAATGAGCAGTTCTTC. Amino acid sequence: CASSLGDHYNEQFF.

CDR3 in amino acids: CASSLWGTGSNQPQHF. The CDR3 DNA reads TGTGCCAGCAGTTTATGGGGGACAGGGAGCAATCAGCCCCAGCATTTT. The chain joins TRBV27 to TRBJ1-5; 9 bases align to TRBD1. Germline CDR1 reads MNHEY; CDR2 reads SMNVEV (reference sequence). The V segment lost 1 base and the J segment 1 base; nucleotides outside the gene matches: 2. This CDR3 is 16 amino acids long.

A single count supports this clonotype. Its ends do not fully match the called genes, so a read error is possible. V usage is TRBV4-3 and J usage is TRBJ2-2; D may be TRBD2 (5 bases). The CDR3 runs 16 residues. CDR1 LGHNA and CDR2 YSLEER come from the germline V gene. The CDR3: CASSPTRDTWIWEPFF. In DNA form, the CDR3 reads TGCGCCAGCAGCCCCACTAGAGACACATGGATTTGGGAGCCGTTTTTT.

This clonotype was counted many times. The genes are TRBV3-1 and TRBJ2-3; D not resolved. The V and J ends lost 4 bases and 11 bases respectively, with 16 bases between them. The CDR3 is 13 amino acids. The V gene's germline CDR1 is LGHDT and CDR2 YNNKEL (reference sequence). The DNA for the CDR3 is TGTGCCAGCAGCCCCCTTCCCCATATCGAGCAGTATTTT. Protein sequence: CASSPLPHIEQYF.

This clonotype was picked up many times. The V call is TRBV9, the J call TRBJ1-2, with D hard to call. The CDR3 is 15 amino acids. The V end was cut by 4 bases, the J end by 3 bases, with 16 bases between. Germline-derived CDR1 and CDR2 are SGDLS and YYNGEE. CDR3: CASSFDMGSDYGYTF. Written as DNA, the CDR3 is TGTGCCAGCAGCTTCGATATGGGGTCGGACTATGGCTACACCTTC.

Details on this clonotype: Compared with germline, one end of the junction differs, possibly owing to a read error. The chain recombines TRBV29-1 with TRBJ2-1; 9 bases are a match to TRBD1. Germline V gene lookup returns CDR1 SQVTM and CDR2 ANQGSEA. The CDR3 has 12 amino acids. The CDR3 nucleotides are TGCGGCGTCCCCGGGACAGGGAATGAGCAGTTCTTC. Translation gives CGVPGTGNEQFF.

V and J are TRBV28 and TRBJ1-1; D gene ambiguous. This CDR3 spans 12 amino acids. CDR1 is MDHEN, CDR2 SYDVKM, per germline. V lost 6 bases and J lost 4, with 9 bases in between. Written as DNA, the CDR3 is TGTGCCAGCAGCGAAGGGCTCACTGAAGCTTTCTTT. Translating gives CASSEGLTEAFF. The entire variable domain, with the rest obtained from reference TRBV28 and TRBJ1-1, is as follows: DVKVTQSSRYLVKRTGEKVFLECVQDMDHENMFWYRQDPGLGLRLIYFSYDVKMKEKGDIPEGYSVSREKKERFSLILESASTNQTSMYLCASSEGLTEAFFGQGTRLTVV.

This clonotype has at least ten counts. This chain joins TRBV20-1 and TRBJ2-2, with 9 bases aligning to TRBD1. CDR3 length: 14 amino acids. Germline CDR1 reads DFQATT; CDR2 reads SNEGSKA (reference sequence). Trimming took 6 bases from V and 4 from J; bases not matched to a gene: 6. The CDR3 nucleotides read TGCAGTGCAATTACAGGGGGCTTCACCGGGGAGCTGTTTTTT. Its translation is CSAITGGFTGELFF.

There are many counts of this clonotype. The rearrangement uses TRBV25-1 and TRBJ1-6; TRBD1 is a possible D gene (5 bases). CDR3 length: 14 residues. In germline, CDR1 is MGHDK, CDR2 SYGVNS. V gave up 4 bases and J gave up 7 bases, with 11 bases separating them. Here the CDR3 DNA reads TGTGCCAGCAGTGGGGGGGTAGGAAATTCACCCCTCCACTTT. Translation: CASSGGVGNSPLHF.

CDR3 sequence: CASSFGTANTGELFF. CDR3 DNA: TGTGCCAGCAGTTTCGGGACGGCGAACACCGGGGAGCTGTTTTTT. This sequence joins TRBV27 and TRBJ2-2; D tentatively reads TRBD1 or TRBD2 (5 bases each). The CDR3 runs 15 residues. In germline, CDR1 is MNHEY, CDR2 SMNVEV (reference sequence). V was clipped by 3 bases and J by 0 bases, with 8 bases between them.

The chain combines TRBV14 with TRBJ2-7; D call uncertain. The CDR3 is 11 residues long. The ends were cut back, 0 bases at V and 7 bases at J, with 4 bases in the middle. The V gene's germline CDR1 is SGHDN and CDR2 FVKESK. CDR3 coding DNA: TGTGCCAGCAGCCAAGAGTTAGAGCAGTACTTC. Translation gives CASSQELEQYF. Full variable domain (remainder filled in from reference TRBV14 and TRBJ2-7): EAGVTQFPSHSVIEKGQTVTLRCDPISGHDNLYWYRRVMGKEIKFLLHFVKESKQDESGMPNNRFLAERTGGTYSTLKVQPAELEDSGVYFCASSQELEQYFGPGTRLTVT.

This CDR3 reads CASSLYMNTEAFF. CDR3 nucleotides: TGTGCCAGCAGCCTCTATATGAACACTGAAGCTTTCTTT. The chain has TRBV7-3 and TRBJ1-1, with D hard to call. The V and J ends lost 5 bases and 0 bases respectively, with 7 bases between them. Germline CDR1 is SGHTA and CDR2 is FQGTGA. The CDR3 spans 13 residues.

This clonotype was counted a few times. A much larger clone differs by one base, so this may be a read error. The V call is TRBV6-1, the J call TRBJ1-5; D not resolved. The CDR3 is 14 residues long. Between the trimmed V and J ends, which lost 5 bases and 0 bases, there was a span of 8 bases. Germline CDR1 is MNHNS and CDR2 is SASEGT. CDR3 amino acids: CASSLYGSNQPQHF. Written as DNA, the CDR3 is TGTGCCAGCAGTCTCTACGGTAGCAATCAGCCCCAGCATTTT.

The sample holds a few counts of this clonotype. V usage is TRBV7-9 and J usage is TRBJ1-1; no clear D. Germline lookup yields CDR1 SEHNR and CDR2 FQNEAQ (reference sequence). CDR3 length: 12 amino acids. Trimming shortened V by 5 bases and J by 8 bases, and 12 bases separated the two germline ends. In nucleotides, the CDR3 is TGTGCCAGCAGCCCGCCGGGCACCGAAGCTTTCTTT. Translated, it gives CASSPPGTEAFF.

This clonotype showed up many times. This chain connects TRBV2 to TRBJ2-5; tentatively, D is TRBD2 (6 bases). Per the germline V gene, CDR1 is SNHLY and CDR2 is FYNNEI. V lost 3 bases, J lost 0 bases, and 14 bases lay in between. The CDR3 loop spans 16 amino acids. CDR3 sequence reads: CASSDEVAANQETQYF. The DNA of the CDR3 is TGTGCCAGCAGTGATGAGGTAGCGGCGAACCAAGAGACCCAGTACTTC.

This clonotype was recorded many times. This rearrangement joins TRBV6-2 or TRBV6-3 to TRBJ1-2; D is uncertain. CDR3 size: 12 residues. Germline V CDR1 and CDR2: MNHEY, SVGEGT. V lost 6 bases and J 8 bases, leaving 13 bases between the germline ends. CDR3 in DNA: TGTGCCAGCAGCTCAACCCCGGGAGGCTACACCTTC. Its translation: CASSSTPGGYTF.